This T cell receptor beta chain was sequenced during a study of CD8+CD57+ T cells in acquired aplastic anemia. Overall study results and limits: Common to patients and controls were 25 to 30 CD8+ CDR3 sequences.

Notes on this clonotype: Its antigen remains unknown.

In patients chosen for sequencing, flow cytometry had shown CD8+CD57+ cell expansion. Genomic DNA, the template, was used for profiling of the TCR beta VDJ and CDR3. TCRdb itself ran the reads through MiXCR, one entry per CDR3 protein. The data show a few hundred thousand distinct CDR3 sequences, roughly a third seen once. With V trimmed by 6 bases and J by 5 bases, 9 bases remained unmatched. Germline V lookup: CDR1 MGHDK, CDR2 SYGVNS. The CDR3 consists of 15 residues. The specimen was sorted CD4+, CD8+, or CD8+CD57+ T cells (not recorded which) from PBMCs. The clonotype originates from a human donor with aplastic anemia. The chain employs TRBV25-1 and TRBJ2-1; 8 bases fit TRBD2. The DNA of the CDR3 is TGTGCCAGCAGCTTGGTCGGGGGGGCCAACAATGAGCAGTTCTTC. Amino acids: CASSLVGGANNEQFF.